This is a list of T cell receptor beta chains from one sample in a study of CD8+CD57+ T cells in acquired aplastic anemia. TCRdb reprocessed the reads via MiXCR and lists one record per CDR3 protein. The data hold roughly 420,000 distinct CDR3 sequences, with just under 70% observed a single time. Sequencing input: sorted CD4+, CD8+, or CD8+CD57+ T cells (not recorded which) from PBMCs. The origin of the receptors is a human donor in good health, serving as a control. The CDR3 runs from the conserved cysteine through the conserved F or W. Fields, in order: CDR3 length, D gene, clone size, J gene, V gene, CDR3 DNA, CDR3 protein. A D gene is named only where the DNA matches it firmly. For some rows the clone size is stated as once, few or many, or as a class when expanded; others skip it.

cdr3_length: 16; d_call: .; clone_size: .; j_call: TRBJ2-5; v_call: TRBV7-8; cdr3_nt: TGTGCCAGCAGCTTAGTTAGCGTGAACACCGGGGGGCTGCAGTACTTC; cdr3_aa: CASSLVSVNTGGLQYF
cdr3_length: 11; d_call: .; clone_size: many; j_call: TRBJ2-5; v_call: TRBV29-1; cdr3_nt: TGCAGCGTTGAGGACCCGGAGACCCAGTACTTC; cdr3_aa: CSVEDPETQYF
cdr3_length: 12; d_call: .; clone_size: .; j_call: TRBJ1-2; v_call: TRBV6-1; cdr3_nt: TGTGCCAGCAGCCCCGGACAGTTTGTTGACACCTTC; cdr3_aa: CASSPGQFVDTF
cdr3_length: 15; d_call: .; clone_size: .; j_call: TRBJ1-5; v_call: TRBV7-2; cdr3_nt: TGTGCCAGCAGCGCCAACGGGTTAGCGCAAGAGACCCAGCATTTT; cdr3_aa: CASSANGLAQETQHF
cdr3_length: 15; d_call: .; clone_size: .; j_call: TRBJ2-3; v_call: TRBV11-2; cdr3_nt: TGTGCCAGCAGCTGGGGGAGAATAAGCACAGATACGCAGTATTTT; cdr3_aa: CASSWGRISTDTQYF
cdr3_length: 14; d_call: .; clone_size: many; j_call: TRBJ1-3; v_call: TRBV6-5; cdr3_nt: TGTGCCAGCAGTGAAGAAGACTCTGGAAACACCATATATTTT; cdr3_aa: CASSEEDSGNTIYF
cdr3_length: 14; d_call: .; clone_size: .; j_call: TRBJ2-7; v_call: TRBV5-6; cdr3_nt: TGTGCCAGCAGCTTGAATGGACCCTCAGCCGAGCAGTACTTC; cdr3_aa: CASSLNGPSAEQYF
cdr3_length: 12; d_call: .; clone_size: .; j_call: TRBJ1-5; v_call: TRBV11-2; cdr3_nt: TGTGCCAGCAGCATGGAGGCAGGGCCCCAGCATTTT; cdr3_aa: CASSMEAGPQHF
cdr3_length: 15; d_call: .; clone_size: few; j_call: TRBJ2-7; v_call: TRBV7-3; cdr3_nt: TGTGCCAGCAGCCTTCTGGGACGCAGGAACACTGAAGCTTACTTC; cdr3_aa: CASSLLGRRNTEAYF
cdr3_length: 15; d_call: TRBD1; clone_size: .; j_call: TRBJ1-1; v_call: TRBV6-2/TRBV6-3; cdr3_nt: TGTGCCAGCAGTACCTCCGGACAGGGGGGCACTGAAGCTTTCTTT; cdr3_aa: CASSTSGQGGTEAFF
cdr3_length: 14; d_call: .; clone_size: .; j_call: TRBJ2-5; v_call: TRBV2; cdr3_nt: TGTGCCAGCAGTGCCATCGGCCAAAAGTCGCCCCTCTACTTT; cdr3_aa: CASSAIGQKSPLYF
cdr3_length: 14; d_call: .; clone_size: .; j_call: TRBJ2-7; v_call: TRBV20-1; cdr3_nt: TGCAGTGCTAGAGATCTTATGGCGGGGTACGAGCAGTACTTC; cdr3_aa: CSARDLMAGYEQYF
cdr3_length: 17; d_call: TRBD2; clone_size: many; j_call: TRBJ2-5; v_call: TRBV25-1; cdr3_nt: TGTGCCAGCAGTGATTCCCCCGGACTAGCGGAACAAGAGACCCAGTACTTC; cdr3_aa: CASSDSPGLAEQETQYF
cdr3_length: 13; d_call: .; clone_size: .; j_call: TRBJ2-1; v_call: TRBV20-1; cdr3_nt: TGCAGTGCGATAGGGACGAACTACAATGAGCAGTTCTTC; cdr3_aa: CSAIGTNYNEQFF
cdr3_length: 14; d_call: .; clone_size: .; j_call: TRBJ1-1; v_call: TRBV5-1; cdr3_nt: TGTGCCAGCACACCGGCCGGGAAGAACACTGAAGCTTTCTTT; cdr3_aa: CASTPAGKNTEAFF
cdr3_length: 13; d_call: .; clone_size: .; j_call: TRBJ1-2; v_call: TRBV20-1; cdr3_nt: TGCAGTGTCCGAAAGGGCGGGGGAGAACGCTACACCTTC; cdr3_aa: CSVRKGGGERYTF
cdr3_length: 15; d_call: .; clone_size: .; j_call: TRBJ1-2; v_call: TRBV7-9; cdr3_nt: TGTGCCAGCAGCAGTGGCGCTGAATCATCGGGCGAGCAGACCTTC; cdr3_aa: CASSSGAESSGEQTF
cdr3_length: 14; d_call: .; clone_size: .; j_call: TRBJ1-5; v_call: TRBV9; cdr3_nt: TGTGCCAGCAGCGTAGGGGCAGGGGACGCCTACGAGCATTTT; cdr3_aa: CASSVGAGDAYEHF
cdr3_length: 12; d_call: .; clone_size: many; j_call: TRBJ1-1; v_call: TRBV7-2; cdr3_nt: TGTGCCAGCAGCTTTTCAATCACTGAAGCTTTCTTT; cdr3_aa: CASSFSITEAFF
cdr3_length: 19; d_call: TRBD1; clone_size: .; j_call: TRBJ2-1; v_call: TRBV14; cdr3_nt: TGTGCCAGCAGCCAAGATCGAGGGGGAGCAGGGGGAAGGATCTATGAGCAGTTCTTC; cdr3_aa: CASSQDRGGAGGRIYEQFF
cdr3_length: 12; d_call: .; clone_size: .; j_call: TRBJ1-2; v_call: TRBV25-1; cdr3_nt: TGTGCCAGCAGTGATAGTGTGTATGGCTACACCTTC; cdr3_aa: CASSDSVYGYTF
cdr3_length: 14; d_call: TRBD2; clone_size: many; j_call: TRBJ2-5; v_call: TRBV7-2; cdr3_nt: TGTGCCAGCAGCTTATACCGGGGGGGAGAGACCCAGTACTTC; cdr3_aa: CASSLYRGGETQYF
cdr3_length: 15; d_call: .; clone_size: many; j_call: TRBJ1-5; v_call: TRBV5-6; cdr3_nt: TGTGCCAGCAGCTCAACCAGGATCCGTGATCAGCCCCAGCATTTT; cdr3_aa: CASSSTRIRDQPQHF
cdr3_length: 12; d_call: .; clone_size: .; j_call: TRBJ2-5; v_call: TRBV19; cdr3_nt: TGTGCCAGTAGAAACGGGGGTGGCCGGTTATACTTC; cdr3_aa: CASRNGGGRLYF
cdr3_length: 16; d_call: .; clone_size: .; j_call: TRBJ2-7; v_call: TRBV5-1; cdr3_nt: TGCGCCAGCAGCTTGGCAGGAACCGGTTCGGGCTTCGAGCAGTACTTC; cdr3_aa: CASSLAGTGSGFEQYF
cdr3_length: 15; d_call: TRBD1; clone_size: many; j_call: TRBJ2-2; v_call: TRBV5-1; cdr3_nt: TGCGCCAGCAGCTTTACGGGACAGGTCACCGGGGAGCTGTTTTTT; cdr3_aa: CASSFTGQVTGELFF
cdr3_length: 15; d_call: .; clone_size: .; j_call: TRBJ2-7; v_call: TRBV19; cdr3_nt: TGTGCCAGTACCGGAGGGACCCTTGGCTCCTACGAGCAGTATTTC; cdr3_aa: CASTGGTLGSYEQYF
cdr3_length: 13; d_call: .; clone_size: .; j_call: TRBJ2-3; v_call: TRBV20-1; cdr3_nt: TGCAGTGCTAGACTCTCCCCCGGGAACCCGCAGTATTTT; cdr3_aa: CSARLSPGNPQYF
cdr3_length: 14; d_call: .; clone_size: once; j_call: TRBJ2-2; v_call: TRBV12-3/TRBV12-4; cdr3_nt: TGTGCCAGCAGTGAAGACAGGAACACCGGGGAGCTGTTTTTT; cdr3_aa: CASSEDRNTGELFF
cdr3_length: 14; d_call: .; clone_size: .; j_call: TRBJ1-2; v_call: TRBV11-2; cdr3_nt: TGTGCCAGCAGCCTACAGGACAGATTGGGAGGCTACACCTTC; cdr3_aa: CASSLQDRLGGYTF
cdr3_length: 14; d_call: .; clone_size: .; j_call: TRBJ2-7; v_call: TRBV15; cdr3_nt: TGTGCCACCAGCAGAGGAGGAGATTCCTACGAGCAGTACTTC; cdr3_aa: CATSRGGDSYEQYF
cdr3_length: 16; d_call: TRBD1; clone_size: .; j_call: TRBJ2-1; v_call: TRBV9; cdr3_nt: TGTGCCAGCAGCGTAGATTCCGGACAGGGCAAAGGTCAGCAGTTCTTC; cdr3_aa: CASSVDSGQGKGQQFF